The 22 T cell receptor beta chains below come from one sample, sequenced in a study of identical twins. TCRdb processed the 5' RACE reads anew with MiXCR; each CDR3 protein has one entry. The sample holds around 300,000 distinct CDR3 sequences, 8% to 9% seen once. In addition, the sample was reused for a study of yellow fever vaccine responses in identical twins.

The sequenced material came from memory (CD45RO+) T cells sorted from blood. The receptors were gathered from a young woman in good health.

This chain connects TRBV9 to TRBJ2-5; unclear D gene. Germline V gene lookup returns CDR1 SGDLS and CDR2 YYNGEE. The V end was cut by 0 bases, the J end by 2 bases, with 11 bases between. The CDR3 sequence is 15 residues long. CDR3: CASSVGSTGQETQYF. CDR3 bases: TGTGCCAGCAGCGTAGGTTCCACCGGGCAAGAGACCCAGTACTTC.

The sample holds a few counts of this clonotype. V is TRBV28 and J is TRBJ1-2, with D tentatively TRBD1 (6 bases). V lost 4 bases and J 7 bases, leaving 19 bases between the germline ends. CDR3 length: 15 amino acids. Germline lookup yields CDR1 MDHEN and CDR2 SYDVKM. The CDR3 bases are TGTGCCAGCAGTTCACCAGGCAGGGGCGAACGTGGCTACACCTTC. Translated, it gives CASSSPGRGERGYTF.

The genes are TRBV7-2 and TRBJ2-3; tentatively, D is TRBD2 (6 bases). The CDR3 has 15 residues. The germline V gene has CDR1 SGHTA and CDR2 FQGNSA. V lost 4 bases to trimming and J lost 2 bases, with 13 bases between them. The CDR3 region is CASSSSAQPTDTQYF. The DNA for the CDR3 is TGTGCCAGCAGCTCTAGCGCCCAACCCACAGATACGCAGTATTTT.

This clonotype was detected ten times or more. The chain joins TRBV3-1 to TRBJ1-2; 7 nucleotides match TRBD1. Losses at the gene ends were 1 base for V and 4 bases for J; bases not matched to a gene: 6. The CDR3 has 15 residues. Germline CDR1 and CDR2: LGHDT and YNNKEL (reference sequence). CDR3 residues: CASSQGGQYVYGYTF. CDR3 in DNA: TGTGCCAGCAGCCAAGGGGGACAGTATGTCTATGGCTACACCTTC. The entire variable domain, with the rest obtained from reference TRBV3-1 and TRBJ1-2, is as follows: DTAVSQTPKYLVTQMGNDKSIKCEQNLGHDTMYWYKQDSKKFLKIMFSYNNKELIINETVPNRFSPKSPDKAHLNLHINSLELGDSAVYFCASSQGGQYVYGYTFGSGTRLTVV.

This clonotype came up many times. The rearrangement joins TRBV5-1 to TRBJ2-2; TRBD1 aligns across 7 bases. V trimming: 4 bases; J trimming: 0 bases; junction bases outside the gene matches: 6. Germline V gene data show CDR1 as SGHRS and CDR2 as YFSETQ. This CDR3 has 16 residues. The CDR3 bases are TGCGCCAGCAGCCCGGGACAGTTCGCGAACACCGGGGAGCTGTTTTTT. This translates into CASSPGQFANTGELFF.

The chain joins TRBV5-1 to TRBJ1-2; possible D gene TRBD1, 5 bases. CDR3 length: 15 amino acids. V was clipped by 6 bases and J by 0 bases, with 15 bases between them. Germline-derived CDR1 and CDR2 are SGHRS and YFSETQ. CDR3 loop: CASKSGPEPNYGYTF. The CDR3 DNA sequence: TGCGCCAGCAAGTCAGGGCCCGAACCTAACTATGGCTACACCTTC.

The V gene is TRBV6-5, the J gene TRBJ1-1; possible D gene TRBD1, 6 bases. Trimming left V 0 bases short and J 5 bases short, with 10 bases between. The CDR3 is 14 amino acids. Germline loops: CDR1 MNHEY, CDR2 SVGAGI. As DNA, the CDR3 is TGTGCCAGCAGTTACTCGGGGGGCAGGACTGAAGCTTTCTTT. Protein product: CASSYSGGRTEAFF.

DNA of the CDR3: TGTGCCAGCAAGAGTGGCGAAAAACTGTTTTTT. Translating it yields CASKSGEKLFF. V usage is TRBV6-6 and J usage is TRBJ1-4; D is undetermined. Germline CDR1 MNHNY, CDR2 SVGAGI (reference sequence). V was trimmed by 7 bases and J by 8 bases, leaving 8 bases between them. The CDR3 has 11 residues.

J is TRBJ2-7 and V is TRBV20-1, with 7 positions matching TRBD1. J was trimmed by 0 bases and V by 3 bases; bases with no gene match: 8. The CDR3 is 15 residues long. The germline gives CDR1 DFQATT, CDR2 SNEGSKA (reference sequence). This chain's CDR3 is CSASQQGHVSYEQYV. As DNA, the CDR3 is TGCAGTGCTAGTCAACAGGGGCATGTCTCCTACGAGCAGTACGTC.

This clonotype was observed at least ten times. This chain uses TRBV18 with TRBJ2-3; D call uncertain. The CDR3 covers 13 residues. Trimming took 3 bases from V and 6 from J, leaving 10 bases between them. Germline values: CDR1 KGHSH, CDR2 LQKENI. The CDR3 loop is CASSPLLWDTQYF. CDR3 coding DNA: TGTGCCAGCTCACCGTTGTTATGGGATACGCAGTATTTT. Complete variable domain (other parts from reference TRBV18 and TRBJ2-3): NAGVMQNPRHLVRRRGQEARLRCSPMKGHSHVYWYRQLPEEGLKFMVYLQKENIIDESGMPKERFSAEFPKEGPSILRIQQVVRGDSAAYFCASSPLLWDTQYFGPGTRLTVL.

The table lists this clonotype with many counts. The chain uses TRBV12-3 or TRBV12-4 and TRBJ2-7, with TRBD2 matching 7 bases. Losses at the gene ends were 3 bases for V and 3 bases for J; bases not matched to a gene: 8. This CDR3 spans 15 amino acids. The DNA of the CDR3 is TGTGCCAGCAGTTTGTCAAGCGGGACCCTCTACGAGCAGTACTTC. Translated, it gives CASSLSSGTLYEQYF.

This chain uses TRBV10-3 with TRBJ2-1, with TRBD2 matching over 9 bases. Germline V gene data show CDR1 as ENHRY and CDR2 as SYGVKD. The CDR3 contains 17 residues. The V gene end was trimmed by 7 bases and the J gene end by 0 bases; junction bases not matched to a gene: 10. In DNA form, the CDR3 reads TGTGCCATCAAGAGCGTGTTAGCGGGGGACTCCTACAATGAGCAGTTCTTC. It codes for CAIKSVLAGDSYNEQFF.

The chain carries TRBV15 and TRBJ2-1; 7 bases match TRBD2. Germline CDR1 and CDR2: LNHNV and YYDKDF (reference sequence). The J segment lost 0 bases and the V segment lost 5 bases, leaving 7 bases of the junction unmatched. The CDR3 runs 16 residues. The CDR3 spells CATSERGTISYNEQFF. CDR3 nucleotide sequence: TGTGCCACCAGCGAGCGGGGTACTATCTCCTACAATGAGCAGTTCTTC.

The chain links TRBV7-8 to TRBJ1-5; D is ambiguous. This CDR3 has 15 residues. CDR1 is SGHVS, CDR2 FQNEAQ, per germline. The V end lost 0 bases, the J end lost 3 bases, and 9 bases lay between the germline ends. CDR3 coding DNA: TGTGCCAGCAGCTTAGCGCACAGTGACAATCAGCCCCAGCATTTT. Its protein is CASSLAHSDNQPQHF. The full variable domain, completed using reference TRBV7-8 and TRBJ1-5, is GAGVSQSPRYKVAKRGQDVALRCDPISGHVSLFWYQQALGQGPEFLTYFQNEAQLDKSGLPSDRFFAERPEGSVSTLKIQRTQQEDSAVYLCASSLAHSDNQPQHFGDGTRLSIL.

This clonotype has ten or more counts. This chain uses TRBV5-1 with TRBJ2-1; D is uncertain. The CDR3 totals 15 residues. The germline CDR1 and CDR2 sequences are SGHRS and YFSETQ. V lost 4 bases to trimming and J lost 6 bases, with 17 bases between them. The CDR3 DNA sequence: TGCGCCAGCAGCCCAGCCCTTTTTCTCGTCAATGAGCAGTTCTTC. Translating gives CASSPALFLVNEQFF.

This clonotype was observed a handful of times. This sequence joins TRBV12-3 or TRBV12-4 and TRBJ1-1; TRBD1 agrees at 7 bases. The CDR3 extends over 14 amino acids. J lost 3 bases, V lost 7 bases, and 8 bases had no gene match. CDR3 DNA: TGTGCCAGCAACACACGACAGGGAGACACTGAAGCTTTCTTT. Encoded protein: CASNTRQGDTEAFF.

This chain links TRBV20-1 with TRBJ2-7; TRBD1 is a possible D gene (6 bases). Germline loops: CDR1 DFQATT, CDR2 SNEGSKA (reference sequence). V was shortened by 5 bases and J by 7 bases, with 18 bases between the two germline ends. The CDR3 covers 13 residues. The CDR3 DNA follows: TGCAGTGCTCCCCAACAGGGAAAGGGGGAGCAGTACGTC. Translating gives CSAPQQGKGEQYV.

The sample holds many counts of this clonotype. The chain is built from TRBV7-8 and TRBJ2-4, with 8 nucleotides matching TRBD2. Unmatched junction bases numbered 14, after V lost 0 bases and J lost 10 bases. Germline CDR1 SGHVS, CDR2 FQNEAQ. CDR3 length: 17 residues. The CDR3 DNA reads TGTGCCAGCAGCTTAGCCTTACCAGCGGGAGATGGTGGGATTCAGTACTTC. Its protein is CASSLALPAGDGGIQYF.

This clonotype was detected only a few times. The chain couples TRBV29-1 to TRBJ2-5; 12 nucleotides align to TRBD1. In germline, CDR1 is SQVTM, CDR2 ANQGSEA. After removal of 6 bases from V and 5 bases from J, the junction contained 10 bases not matched to a gene. This CDR3 is 15 amino acids long. The DNA of the CDR3 is TGCAGCGTCGGACCGGGACAGGGGGCCGGGGAGACCCAGTACTTC. Translated, it gives CSVGPGQGAGETQYF.

Ten or more counts support this clonotype. This chain uses TRBV5-1 with TRBJ2-6, with 13 bases aligning to TRBD2. The CDR3 covers 17 residues. The germline V gene has CDR1 SGHRS and CDR2 YFSETQ. The V segment lost 7 bases and the J segment 4 bases; nucleotides outside the gene matches: 8. CDR3 DNA sequence: TGCGCCAGCTCCCGACTAGCGGGAGGCTCAGGGGCCAACGTCCTGACTTTC. Its translation: CASSRLAGGSGANVLTF.

In this sample, this clonotype turned up many times. This rearrangement joins TRBV11-2 to TRBJ2-3; TRBD2 matches at 7 bases. The CDR3 is made up of 17 amino acids. CDR1 and CDR2 (germline): SGHAT, FQNNGV. J was trimmed by 1 base and V by 3 bases; bases with no gene match: 10. CDR3 residues: CASSLGRGAARTDTQYF. CDR3 sequence (DNA): TGTGCCAGCAGCTTGGGGAGGGGAGCGGCCCGCACAGATACGCAGTATTTT.

This chain uses TRBV10-2 with TRBJ2-2; 14 bases align to TRBD2. V dropped 10 bases and J dropped 3; count of bases not matched to a gene: 4. The CDR3 is made up of 15 amino acids. Germline V gene data show CDR1 as WSHSY and CDR2 as SAAADI. CDR3 bases: TGCGCCATCAGACTAGCGGGGGGGGACACCGGGGAGCTGTTTTTT. Amino acids: CAIRLAGGDTGELFF.